Reported below is one TCR beta chain. The sample comes from a study of T cells in Graves' hyperthyroidism and ophthalmopathy. Overall study context: Peripheral blood specimens were obtained at initial diagnosis, prior to any treatment.

The V end lost 0 bases, the J end lost 7 bases, and 5 bases lay between the germline ends. This CDR3 spans 12 amino acids. CDR1 is SGHRS, CDR2 YFSETQ, per germline. RNA transcripts were the template for amplifying TCR beta CDR3 regions. TCR CDR3 regions were first amplified by RT-PCR with HTBI primers. TCRdb reprocessed the multiplex PCR reads with MiXCR, giving one entry per CDR3 protein. The repertoire holds about 570,000 distinct CDR3 sequences, with approximately 15% as singletons. Specimen: blood. V gene TRBV5-1 combines with J gene TRBJ2-1; no reliable D call. This TCR came from a woman in her thirties or forties with Graves' hyperthyroidism. DNA for the CDR3: TGCGCCAGCAGCTTGGACGGGAATGAGCAGTTCTTC. Its protein is CASSLDGNEQFF.